This T cell receptor (beta chain) was found in a study of T cell repertoires in cytomegalovirus infection (dated by TCRdb to the late 2010s). With respect to the entire study: The peptide stimulations were aimed at well-studied HLA-B-restricted epitopes as well as recently identified HLA-C-restricted CMV epitopes, whose presentation resists viral immunomodulation. Because public TCR beta signatures pointed to carriage of CMV infection together with the matching HLA type, the HLA type of each donor mattered for the analysis.

The table lists this clonotype with a few counts. The clone's antigen remains unknown. The sample holds no much larger clone one base away, and base qualities are not on file. In light of the paper, this sample's treatment or condition label describes: in vitro stimulation with specific CMV peptide epitopes to enrich CMV-specific T cells. Here is what the overall study found, with its caveats: In both this cohort and an independent cohort of some 380 donors, the cumulative frequency of public TCR beta family members distinguished carriers of CMV infection plus the relevant HLA type. The ex vivo response was dominated by HLA-C-restricted CMV-specific TCR beta clonotypes, which also provided the single most frequent clonotype in two of eight donors.

The reads were generated on an Illumina HiSeq 1500. Through fastp at Q25 and MiXCR, TCRdb rebuilt clones from the public reads, retaining in-frame beta chains. Each CDR3 protein gets just one entry, which takes the most common genes and DNA from the rows behind it. The sample data list around 71,000 distinct CDR3 sequences, and 20% to 25% of these were observed just once. The leading ten clones occupy roughly two thirds of the sample. The specimen comprised CD8+ T cells from cultured PBMCs, sampled from culture after CMV antigen stimulation. The sequence derives from a human donor in good health (CMV status not recorded). Some clones in this sample may be carry-over from other donors' samples.

The nucleotide sequence reads TGTGCCAGCAGCTTGGCACAGGGGGCTCAAGAGACCCAGTACTTC. Its translation reads: CASSLAQGAQETQYF. This chain is built from TRBV7-9 and TRBJ2-5; the junction holds 9 bases that match TRBD1. For this chain, trimming is 3 bases at the V end and 2 bases at the J end, and the number of junction bases without a gene match is 4. Inclusive of the bounding cysteine and phenylalanine, the CDR3 is 15 residues long. Of all the DNA, just the CDR3 is kept, 45 bases in frame from base 1. Taken from the germline V gene (reference sequence), the CDR1 and CDR2 loops are SEHNR and FQNEAQ. The variable domain in full, with residues beyond the CDR3 obtained from the reference TRBV7-9 and TRBJ2-5 genes, is DTGVSQNPRHKITKRGQNVTFRCDPISEHNRLYWYRQTLGQGPEFLTYFQNEAQLEKSRLLSDRFSAERPKGSFSTLEIQRTEQGDSAMYLCASSLAQGAQETQYFGPGTRLLVL.